These 26 T cell receptor beta chains share one sample of origin, sequenced in a study of T cells in Graves' hyperthyroidism and ophthalmopathy. Using RNA transcripts as the source, TCR beta CDR3 regions were amplified. An initial round of RT-PCR targeting the TCR CDR3 relied on the HTBI primer set. MiXCR, run by TCRdb on the multiplex PCR reads, gives a single entry per CDR3 protein. The table records a few hundred thousand distinct CDR3 sequences, about 20% of them present only once. The sequenced sample consisted of blood. The receptors come from a woman in her forties or fifties with Graves' hyperthyroidism.

This clonotype was counted at least ten times. The chain combines TRBV12-3 or TRBV12-4 with TRBJ2-3; 11 bases align to TRBD1. V gave up 5 bases and J gave up 5 bases; unmatched junction bases: 6. The CDR3 sequence is 15 residues long. The CDR3 coding sequence is TGTGCCAGCAGTCCCCGGACAGGGGGCAAAGATACGCAGTATTTT. Translation: CASSPRTGGKDTQYF.

This clonotype has at least ten counts. V gene TRBV2 combines with J gene TRBJ2-5; TRBD2 matches at 10 bases. CDR3 length equals 16 residues. CDR1 and CDR2 (germline): SNHLY, FYNNEI. J gave up 7 bases and V 2 bases, and 10 bases lay outside the gene matches. The CDR3 protein is CASSERVAGGARTQYF. CDR3 sequence (DNA): TGTGCCAGCAGTGAACGGGTAGCGGGGGGCGCTAGGACCCAGTACTTC.

This clonotype was seen more than once but under ten times. The chain links TRBV15 to TRBJ2-2; no reliable D call. Looked up from germline, CDR1 is LNHNV and CDR2 is YYDKDF (reference sequence). The CDR3 has 14 residues. V shed 4 bases and J shed 0 bases, with 6 bases lying between them. The CDR3: CATSIRSNTGELFF. CDR3 DNA: TGTGCCACCAGCATTAGGTCGAACACCGGGGAGCTGTTTTTT. Filled out from reference TRBV15 and TRBJ2-2, the complete variable domain reads DAMVIQNPRYQVTQFGKPVTLSCSQTLNHNVMYWYQQKSSQAPKLLFHYYDKDFNNEADTPDNFQSRRPNTSFCFLDIRSPGLGDTAMYLCATSIRSNTGELFFGEGSRLTVL.

A few counts support this clonotype. The chain recombines TRBV7-2 with TRBJ1-2; D not resolved. The germline V and J ends were trimmed by 4 bases and 5 bases, with 11 bases remaining between them. The CDR3 contains 13 residues. Germline-derived CDR1 and CDR2 are SGHTA and FQGNSA. The CDR3 DNA sequence: TGTGCCAGCAGCTCGAGCGGGGTGTATGGCTACACCTTC. Its translation is CASSSSGVYGYTF.

This clonotype was detected only a few times. The chain recombines TRBV3-1 with TRBJ2-2; D perhaps matches TRBD1 (5 bases). CDR1 and CDR2 (germline): LGHDT, YNNKEL (reference sequence). V gave up 2 bases and J gave up 4 bases, with 11 bases separating them. The CDR3 is 15 residues long. DNA of the CDR3: TGTGCCAGCAGCCAACAGGGTTCGGGCACCGGGGAGCTGTTTTTT. Its protein is CASSQQGSGTGELFF.

This clonotype was counted only a few times. The chain joins TRBV27 to TRBJ2-2; possibly TRBD1 for D (6 bases). Per germline, CDR1 MNHEY and CDR2 SMNVEV (reference sequence). Trimming stripped 5 bases from V and 6 bases from J, with 13 bases between. The CDR3 extends over 14 amino acids. In DNA, the CDR3 is TGTGCCAGCAGTGAAGGTGGGGGCCCCGGGGAGCTGTTTTTT. Translation: CASSEGGGPGELFF.

This clonotype was counted a few times. The chain has TRBV6-5 and TRBJ2-5, with D unclear. V was shortened by 0 bases and J by 4 bases, with 6 bases between the two germline ends. The germline V gene has CDR1 MNHEY and CDR2 SVGAGI. This CDR3 is built from 13 residues. CDR3 residues: CASSYSAGETQYF. For the CDR3, the DNA is TGTGCCAGCAGTTACTCGGCAGGAGAGACCCAGTACTTC.

This sequence joins TRBV19 and TRBJ2-1; 10 bases line up with TRBD2. Germline-derived CDR1 and CDR2 are LNHDA and SQIVND (reference sequence). Trimming at V came to 4 bases and at J to 3 bases, leaving 9 bases not matched to a gene. The CDR3 spans 17 residues. CDR3 coding DNA: TGTGCCAGTAGTACCATAGGACTAGCGGAGGACTACAATGAGCAGTTCTTC. Translating gives CASSTIGLAEDYNEQFF.

This clonotype came up many times. The rearrangement joins TRBV5-1 to TRBJ1-1; TRBD1 matches at 9 bases. This CDR3 spans 15 amino acids. V was pared by 4 bases and J by 3 bases, with 7 bases of the junction left unmatched. In germline, CDR1 is SGHRS, CDR2 YFSETQ. The CDR3 nucleotides are TGCGCCAGCAGCCCGGGGACAGGGAAGGACACTGAAGCTTTCTTT. It yields the protein CASSPGTGKDTEAFF.

This clonotype was seen a handful of times. The chain recombines TRBV20-1 with TRBJ2-1, with 8 bases identical to TRBD2. The V segment lost 3 bases and the J segment 12 bases; nucleotides outside the gene matches: 13. The CDR3 totals 14 residues. In germline, CDR1 is DFQATT, CDR2 SNEGSKA (reference sequence). This CDR3 is CSASSPGLAGVQFF. DNA for the CDR3: TGCAGTGCTAGCAGCCCAGGACTAGCAGGTGTGCAGTTCTTC.

This clonotype was observed a handful of times. The chain is built from TRBV5-1 and TRBJ2-3; D is possibly TRBD2 (6 bases). V was shortened by 0 bases and J by 2 bases, with 13 bases between the two germline ends. This CDR3 has 16 residues. CDR1 is SGHRS and CDR2 is YFSETQ in the germline V gene. CDR3 sequence: CASSLDGGVLTDTQYF. CDR3 DNA: TGCGCCAGCAGCTTGGATGGAGGGGTACTCACAGATACGCAGTATTTT.

V usage is TRBV5-1 and J usage is TRBJ2-5; maybe TRBD1 (6 bases). This CDR3 contains 14 residues. Trimming took off 0 bases at V and 4 bases at J, with 10 bases between the two ends. Looked up from germline, CDR1 is SGHRS and CDR2 is YFSETQ. CDR3 protein: CASSLGGDTETQYF. The CDR3 DNA is TGCGCCAGCAGCTTGGGTGGGGACACAGAGACCCAGTACTTC.

The CDR3 coding sequence is TGCGCCAGCACCAACGCGGGGGCTGAAGAGACCCAGTACTTC. This sequence encodes CASTNAGAEETQYF. This sequence joins TRBV5-1 and TRBJ2-5; possible D gene TRBD2, 7 bases. This CDR3 comprises 14 residues. Trimming pared 6 bases from V and 3 bases from J, leaving 15 bases between. Per germline, CDR1 SGHRS and CDR2 YFSETQ.

The chain links TRBV20-1 to TRBJ2-2, with D tentatively TRBD1 (5 bases). CDR1 is DFQATT and CDR2 is SNEGSKA in the germline V gene (reference sequence). The CDR3 is made up of 16 amino acids. Trimming shortened V by 0 bases and J by 2 bases, and 13 bases separated the two germline ends. The DNA of the CDR3 is TGCAGTGCTAGAGATCTCGGGCAGGGCAACACCGGGGAGCTGTTTTTT. It is translated as CSARDLGQGNTGELFF.

This clonotype was counted many times. The V gene is TRBV2, the J gene TRBJ1-5; D not certain. Germline CDR1 is SNHLY and CDR2 is FYNNEI. CDR3 size: 15 residues. The V and J ends lost 5 bases and 0 bases respectively, with 11 bases between them. CDR3 DNA sequence: TGTGCCAGCAGTCCTGGGATAAATAGCAATCAGCCCCAGCATTTT. It specifies CASSPGINSNQPQHF.

About this clonotype: A single base separates this from a much larger clone, so it may be a read error. The rearrangement uses TRBV4-1 and TRBJ2-1; D is unclear. Matching the DNA end better, TRBJ2-7 makes the J call doubtful. The CDR3 is made up of 12 amino acids. Germline V lookup: CDR1 MGHRA, CDR2 YSYEKL. CDR3 in amino acids: CASSRVYNEQYF. CDR3 coding DNA: TGCGCCAGCAGCCGAGTATACAATGAGCAGTACTTC.

This sequence joins TRBV6-1 and TRBJ1-2; maybe TRBD1 (6 bases). V lost 6 bases, J lost 8 bases, and 19 bases lay in between. The length of the CDR3 is 14 residues. Germline CDR1 is MNHNS and CDR2 is SASEGT. CDR3 DNA sequence: TGTGCCAGCAGCCAGGGGAAACCGACTAGCGGCTACACCTTC. As protein: CASSQGKPTSGYTF.

This chain connects TRBV13 to TRBJ2-3, with D unclear. Germline loops: CDR1 PRHDT, CDR2 FYEKMQ (reference sequence). V lost 1 base to trimming and J lost 6 bases, with 5 bases between them. This CDR3 is 12 amino acids long. The CDR3 nucleotides are TGTGCCAGCAGCTTAGTTCTTGATACGCAGTATTTT. Translated, it gives CASSLVLDTQYF.

The chain carries TRBV19 and TRBJ2-1; D is uncertain. Trimming took 3 bases from V and 8 from J, leaving 5 bases between them. The CDR3 spans 11 residues. Per the germline V gene, CDR1 is LNHDA and CDR2 is SQIVND (reference sequence). The CDR3 bases are TGTGCCAGTAGTATGAGTTATGAGCAGTTCTTC. It codes for CASSMSYEQFF.

In its sample, this clonotype was seen a few times. The chain combines TRBV2 with TRBJ1-4, with D unclear. Germline assignment: CDR1 SNHLY and CDR2 FYNNEI. The CDR3 loop spans 14 amino acids. V shed 5 bases and J shed 0 bases, with 7 bases lying between them. CDR3 loop: CASSMRTTNEKLFF. CDR3 bases: TGTGCCAGCAGTATGAGGACAACTAATGAAAAACTGTTTTTT.

This clonotype was seen a handful of times. This chain connects TRBV6-1 to TRBJ2-7; tentatively, D is TRBD2 (6 bases). Trimming cost V 5 bases and J 0 bases, with 17 bases left between them. This CDR3 is built from 16 residues. CDR1 is MNHNS, CDR2 SASEGT, per germline. The CDR3 loop is CASSNGGLGSSYEQYF. In DNA, the CDR3 is TGTGCCAGCAGTAATGGGGGACTTGGAAGCTCCTACGAGCAGTACTTC.

Only a few counts were recorded for this clonotype. The chain is built from TRBV7-3 and TRBJ2-5, with 10 nucleotides matching TRBD2. The junction had 3 bases not matched to a gene; V was cut back by 0 bases and J by 5 bases. The CDR3 consists of 15 residues. The germline V gene encodes CDR1 SGHTA and CDR2 FQGTGA. The CDR3 DNA is TGTGCCAGCAGCTTAACTAGCGGGAGGAGTGAGACCCAGTACTTC. Protein product: CASSLTSGRSETQYF.

The rearrangement joins TRBV20-1 to TRBJ2-1; D gene unclear. The V gene's germline CDR1 is DFQATT and CDR2 SNEGSKA (reference sequence). Between the trimmed V and J ends, which lost 6 bases and 9 bases, there was a span of 3 bases. This CDR3 is 8 amino acids long. The CDR3 loop is CSAPEQFF. Here the CDR3 DNA reads TGCAGTGCCCCTGAGCAGTTCTTC.

This clonotype has at least ten counts. The rearrangement uses TRBV3-1 and TRBJ2-3; tentative D call: TRBD2 (6 bases). V was shortened by 3 bases and J by 5 bases, with 9 bases between the two germline ends. Germline lookup yields CDR1 LGHDT and CDR2 YNNKEL (reference sequence). This CDR3 is built from 13 residues. CDR3 loop: CASSQRGGDTQYF. The CDR3, as DNA: TGTGCCAGCAGCCAGAGGGGAGGAGATACGCAGTATTTT.

This rearrangement joins TRBV6-1 to TRBJ1-1, with no clear D. Per the germline V gene, CDR1 is MNHNS and CDR2 is SASEGT. V gave up 7 bases and J gave up 4 bases, with 19 bases separating them. The CDR3 consists of 15 residues. Written as DNA, the CDR3 is TGTGCCAGCAATTCCGAGCCCCCTCGAATCACTGAAGCTTTCTTT. Protein sequence: CASNSEPPRITEAFF.

The table lists this clonotype with a few counts. The V and J genes are TRBV20-1 and TRBJ1-6; D is unresolved. The CDR3 has 13 amino acids. Germline-derived CDR1 and CDR2 are DFQATT and SNEGSKA (reference sequence). Trimming pared 5 bases from V and 2 bases from J, leaving 7 bases between. CDR3: CSASGTYNSPLHF. The CDR3 DNA is TGCAGTGCTTCGGGTACCTATAATTCACCCCTCCACTTT.